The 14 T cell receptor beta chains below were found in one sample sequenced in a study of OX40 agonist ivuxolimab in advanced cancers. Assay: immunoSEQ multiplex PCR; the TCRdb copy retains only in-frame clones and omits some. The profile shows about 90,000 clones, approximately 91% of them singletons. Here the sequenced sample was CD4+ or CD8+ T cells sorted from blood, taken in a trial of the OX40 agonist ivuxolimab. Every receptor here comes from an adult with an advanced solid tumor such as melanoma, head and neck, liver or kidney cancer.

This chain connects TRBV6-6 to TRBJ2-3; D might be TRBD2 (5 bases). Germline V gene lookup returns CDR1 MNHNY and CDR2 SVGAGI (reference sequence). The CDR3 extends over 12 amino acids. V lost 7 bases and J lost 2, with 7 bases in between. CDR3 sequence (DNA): TGTGCCAGCAAAGACTACACAGATACGCAGTATTTT. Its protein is CASKDYTDTQYF.

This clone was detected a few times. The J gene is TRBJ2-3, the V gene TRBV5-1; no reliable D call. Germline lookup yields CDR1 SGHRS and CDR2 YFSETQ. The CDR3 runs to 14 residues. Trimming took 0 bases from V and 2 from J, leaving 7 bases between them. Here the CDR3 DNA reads TGCGCCAGCAGCTTGGATGGGGTCACAGATACGCAGTATTTT. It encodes CASSLDGVTDTQYF.

The DNA for the CDR3 is TGTGCCAGCAGCTCAGTCAGGGCCGGGGGGGGTGTGACCCAGTACTTC. Translated, it gives CASSSVRAGGGVTQYF. The chain couples TRBV7-8 to TRBJ2-5; 8 bases fit TRBD2. Germline V lookup: CDR1 SGHVS, CDR2 FQNEAQ. J was trimmed by 7 bases and V by 4 bases; bases with no gene match: 14. The CDR3 runs to 16 residues.

The CDR3 is CATSISGRVTEQFF. CDR3 nucleotides: TGTGCCACCAGCATTAGCGGGAGAGTTACTGAGCAGTTCTTC. V gene TRBV15 combines with J gene TRBJ2-1, with TRBD2 matching 9 bases. The germline V gene has CDR1 LNHNV and CDR2 YYDKDF (reference sequence). J was trimmed by 9 bases and V by 4 bases; bases with no gene match: 7. This CDR3 contains 14 residues. Complete variable domain (other parts from reference TRBV15 and TRBJ2-1): DAMVIQNPRYQVTQFGKPVTLSCSQTLNHNVMYWYQQKSSQAPKLLFHYYDKDFNNEADTPDNFQSRRPNTSFCFLDIRSPGLGDTAMYLCATSISGRVTEQFFGPGTRLTVL.

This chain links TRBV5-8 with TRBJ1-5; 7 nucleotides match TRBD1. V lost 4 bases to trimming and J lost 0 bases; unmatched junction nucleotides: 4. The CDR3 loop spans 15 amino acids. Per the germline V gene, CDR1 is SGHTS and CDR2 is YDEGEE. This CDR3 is CASSPDRVSNQPQHF. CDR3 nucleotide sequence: TGTGCCAGCAGCCCTGACAGGGTTAGCAATCAGCCCCAGCATTTT. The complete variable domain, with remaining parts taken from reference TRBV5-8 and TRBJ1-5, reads EAGVTQSPTHLIKTRGQQATLRCSPISGHTSVYWYQQALGLGLQFLLWYDEGEERNRGNFPPRFSGRQFPNYSSELNVNALELEDSALYLCASSPDRVSNQPQHFGDGTRLSIL.

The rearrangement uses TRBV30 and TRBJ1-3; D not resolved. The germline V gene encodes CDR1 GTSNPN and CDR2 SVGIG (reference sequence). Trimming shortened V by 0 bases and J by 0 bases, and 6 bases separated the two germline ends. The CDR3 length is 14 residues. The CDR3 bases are TGTGCCTGGAGTGTTCTCGGCTCTGGAAACACCATATATTTT. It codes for CAWSVLGSGNTIYF.

The CDR3 protein is CASSVGRGSYNEQFF. Here the CDR3 DNA reads TGTGCCAGCAGTGTGGGCCGGGGGTCCTACAATGAGCAGTTCTTC. The V gene is TRBV6-1, the J gene TRBJ2-1, with D possibly TRBD2 on 6 matching bases. V was pared by 4 bases and J by 1 base, with 11 bases between. In germline, CDR1 is MNHNS, CDR2 SASEGT. The CDR3 is 15 amino acids.

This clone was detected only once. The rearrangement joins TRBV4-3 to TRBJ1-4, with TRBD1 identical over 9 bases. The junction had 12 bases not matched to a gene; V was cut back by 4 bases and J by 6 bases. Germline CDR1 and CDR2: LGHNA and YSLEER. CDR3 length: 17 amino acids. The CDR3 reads CASSPASQGAVDEKLFF. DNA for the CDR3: TGCGCCAGCAGCCCAGCCTCACAGGGGGCAGTGGATGAAAAACTGTTTTTT.

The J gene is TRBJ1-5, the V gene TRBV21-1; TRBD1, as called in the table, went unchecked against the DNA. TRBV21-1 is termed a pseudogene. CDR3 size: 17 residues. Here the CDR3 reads CASSKATQVYSNQPQHF. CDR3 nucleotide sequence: TGTGCCAGCAGCAAAGCGACACAGGTTTATAGCAATCAGCCCCAGCATTTT.

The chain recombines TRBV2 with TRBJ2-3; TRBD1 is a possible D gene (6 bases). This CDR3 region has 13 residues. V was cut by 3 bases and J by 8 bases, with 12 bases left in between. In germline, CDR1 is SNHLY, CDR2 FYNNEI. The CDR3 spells CASSEGAIGTQYF. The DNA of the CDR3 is TGTGCCAGCAGTGAGGGGGCCATAGGTACGCAGTATTTT.

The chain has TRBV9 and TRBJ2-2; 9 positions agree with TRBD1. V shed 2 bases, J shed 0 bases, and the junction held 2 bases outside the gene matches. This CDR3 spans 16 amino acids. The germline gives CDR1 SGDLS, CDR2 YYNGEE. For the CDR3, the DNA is TGTGCCAGCAGCGTTGGACAGGGGCCGAACACCGGGGAGCTGTTTTTT. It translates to CASSVGQGPNTGELFF. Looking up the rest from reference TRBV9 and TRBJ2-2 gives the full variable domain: DSGVTQTPKHLITATGQRVTLRCSPRSGDLSVYWYQQSLDQGLQFLIQYYNGEERAKGNILERFSAQQFPDLHSELNLSSLELGDSALYFCASSVGQGPNTGELFFGEGSRLTVL.

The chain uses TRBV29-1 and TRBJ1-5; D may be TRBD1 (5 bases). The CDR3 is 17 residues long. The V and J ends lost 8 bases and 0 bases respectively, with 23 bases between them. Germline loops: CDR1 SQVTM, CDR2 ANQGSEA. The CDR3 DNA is TGCAGCCCAAATGGGACGGCGACCCATTATAGCAATCAGCCCCAGCATTTT. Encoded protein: CSPNGTATHYSNQPQHF.

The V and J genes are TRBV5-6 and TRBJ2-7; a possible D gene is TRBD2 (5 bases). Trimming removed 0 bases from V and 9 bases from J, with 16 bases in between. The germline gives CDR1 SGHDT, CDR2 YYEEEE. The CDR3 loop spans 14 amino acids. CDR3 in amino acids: CASSLAGVRRVQYF. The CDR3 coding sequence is TGTGCCAGCAGCTTGGCCGGTGTAAGGCGGGTGCAGTACTTC.

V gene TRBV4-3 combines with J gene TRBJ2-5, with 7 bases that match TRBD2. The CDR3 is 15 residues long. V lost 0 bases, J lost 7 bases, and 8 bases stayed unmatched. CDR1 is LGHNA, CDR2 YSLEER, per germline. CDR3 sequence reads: CASSQDWSREGTQYF. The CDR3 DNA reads TGCGCCAGCAGCCAAGATTGGTCAAGGGAGGGGACCCAGTACTTC.